This TCR beta chain comes out of a study of brain T cells in children with intractable seizures. The CDR3 is 14 residues long. Germline loops: CDR1 SGDLS, CDR2 YYNGEE. J was trimmed by 6 bases and V by 3 bases; bases with no gene match: 5. Points from the study as a whole: Only CDR3 sequence similarity suggested viral specificity, without known HCMV serostatus. Pre- and post-surgery blood differed in depth, so pre-surgery absences may be undersampling.

Only one count was recorded for this clone. What it recognizes is unknown. Only in-frame clones appear in the TCRdb table, and some are missing; sequencing was by immunoSEQ multiplex PCR. This sample has fewer than 50,000 clones, with approximately 90% found just once. The sequenced cases were selected for having the highest brain T cell transcript signatures. Pre-surgery treatment included at least one anti-epileptic drug. This specimen was peripheral blood, taken at surgery. The rearrangement links TRBV9 to TRBJ2-1, with TRBD2 identical over 8 bases. The TCR sequence derives from a girl aged 2 to 9 with tuberous sclerosis and intractable seizures. CDR3 DNA: TGTGCCAGCAGCGCATCGACTAGCGTCAATGAGCAGTTCTTC. This translates into CASSASTSVNEQFF.